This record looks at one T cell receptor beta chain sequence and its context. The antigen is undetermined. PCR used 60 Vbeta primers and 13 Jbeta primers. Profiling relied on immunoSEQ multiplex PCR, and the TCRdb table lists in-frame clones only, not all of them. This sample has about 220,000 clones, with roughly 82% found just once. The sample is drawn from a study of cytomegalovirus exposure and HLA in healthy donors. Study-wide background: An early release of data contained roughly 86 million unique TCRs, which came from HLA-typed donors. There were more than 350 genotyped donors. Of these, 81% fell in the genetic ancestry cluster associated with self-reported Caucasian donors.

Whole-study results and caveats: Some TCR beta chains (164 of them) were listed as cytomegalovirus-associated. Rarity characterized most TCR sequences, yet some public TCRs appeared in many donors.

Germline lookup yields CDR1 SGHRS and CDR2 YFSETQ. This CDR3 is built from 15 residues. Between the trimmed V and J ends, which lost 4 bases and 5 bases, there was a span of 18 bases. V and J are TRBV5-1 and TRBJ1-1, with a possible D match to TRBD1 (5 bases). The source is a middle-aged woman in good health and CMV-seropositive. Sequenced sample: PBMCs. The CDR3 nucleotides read TGCGCCAGCAGCAAGGCCCTCGGAGGGGTGACTGAAGCTTTCTTT. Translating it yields CASSKALGGVTEAFF.